The rows below give T cell receptor beta chains drawn from one sample of a study of lymphopenia after photon versus proton radiotherapy. Profiled with immunoSEQ multiplex PCR; TCRdb holds only in-frame clones, not every one. Of approximately 30,000 clones in the sample, 94% were seen once. This material consisted of peripheral blood, taken from a patient treated with photon-based radiotherapy. The source of these receptors is a woman aged 50 to 60 with cholangiocarcinoma. CDR3s include the opening cysteine and the closing phenylalanine or tryptophan. D genes are given only for firm matches.

TRBV6-1	NA	TRBJ2-1	CASSEWGGSYNEQFF	TGTGCCAGCAGTGAATGGGGGGGCAGCTACAATGAGCAGTTCTTC
TRBV7-9	TRBD1	TRBJ2-3	CASSRTGSSTDTQYF	TGTGCCAGCAGCAGGACAGGGTCGTCAACAGATACGCAGTATTTT
TRBV6-5	TRBD1	TRBJ2-7	CASSQGTNGVQYF	TGTGCCAGCTCACAGGGGACCAATGGTGTGCAGTACTTC
TRBV9	NA	TRBJ1-6	CASSVDPPGGPNSPLHF	TGTGCCAGCAGCGTAGACCCACCCGGAGGCCCGAATTCACCCCTCCACTTT
TRBV19	NA	TRBJ1-1	CASSISPSTEAFF	TGTGCCAGTAGTATAAGCCCTAGCACTGAAGCTTTCTTT
TRBV7-2	NA	TRBJ1-1	CASSLQGRNTEAFF	TGTGCCAGCAGCTTACAGGGGAGGAACACTGAAGCTTTCTTT
TRBV4-3	NA	TRBJ1-3	CASSQDTFWGTGNTIYF	TGCGCCAGCAGCCAAGATACCTTTTGGGGGACTGGAAACACCATATATTTT
TRBV20-1	NA	TRBJ2-7	CSASEQYEQYF	TGCAGTGCTAGTGAACAATACGAGCAGTACTTC
TRBV28	NA	TRBJ1-5	CASLGIGNQPQHF	TGTGCCAGTCTGGGTATCGGCAATCAGCCCCAGCATTTT
TRBV4-3	TRBD2	TRBJ2-2	CASSQETSGVGTGELFF	TGCGCCAGCAGCCAAGAGACTAGCGGGGTGGGCACCGGGGAGCTGTTTTTT
TRBV6-1	NA	TRBJ2-3	CASHRDLPTDTQYF	TGTGCCAGCCACCGGGACCTACCCACAGATACGCAGTATTTT
TRBV7-6	NA	TRBJ1-3	CASSFADGGNTIYF	TGTGCCAGCAGCTTCGCGGACGGTGGAAACACCATATATTTT
TRBV6-5	TRBD1	TRBJ1-3	CASSVGQGYGNTIYF	TGTGCCAGCAGTGTCGGACAGGGGTACGGAAACACCATATATTTT
TRBV5-1	TRBD1	TRBJ1-3	CASSFDRGGNTIYF	TGCGCCAGCAGCTTTGACAGGGGTGGAAACACCATATATTTT
TRBV15	NA	TRBJ2-7	CATRGGDRQSSSYEQYF	TGTGCCACCAGAGGGGGGGACCGCCAATCGAGCTCCTACGAGCAGTACTTC
TRBV7-2	NA	TRBJ2-5	CASRSRHRSQETQYF	TGTGCCAGCAGGTCGCGGCATCGATCTCAAGAGACCCAGTACTTC
TRBV29-1	TRBD1	TRBJ1-1	CSVLQGVNTEAFF	TGCAGCGTCCTACAGGGGGTGAACACTGAAGCTTTCTTT
TRBV5-8	NA	TRBJ2-3	CASSLAGTDTQYF	TGTGCCAGCAGCTTGGCCGGCACAGATACGCAGTATTTT
TRBV5-1	NA	TRBJ2-7	CASSGTGGISYEQYF	TGCGCCAGCAGCGGAACCGGGGGTATCTCCTACGAGCAGTACTTC
TRBV9	TRBD1	TRBJ1-3	CASSADRAPFRNTIYF	TGTGCCAGCAGCGCCGACAGGGCTCCTTTCCGAAACACCATATATTTT
TRBV14	NA	TRBJ1-2	CASSTTGTMGGYTF	TGTGCCAGCAGCACCACCGGGACAATGGGGGGCTACACCTTC
TRBV12-5	NA	TRBJ2-7	CASGPRNSGSYEQYF	TGTGCTAGTGGCCCAAGAAACAGTGGATCCTACGAGCAGTACTTC
TRBV7-2	NA	TRBJ1-2	CASSLAYRDGRNYGYTF	TGTGCCAGCAGCTTAGCTTATCGGGACGGACGGAACTATGGCTACACCTTC
TRBV7-2	TRBD1	TRBJ1-2	CASSFVRGPSNYGYTF	TGTGCCAGCAGCTTCGTCAGGGGGCCCTCTAACTATGGCTACACCTTC
TRBV2	NA	TRBJ1-1	CASATGRGKIEAFF	TGTGCCAGCGCCACCGGCAGGGGAAAGATTGAAGCTTTCTTT
TRBV28	TRBD1	TRBJ1-2	CASRSGQDYGYTF	TGTGCCAGCAGGTCCGGACAGGACTATGGCTACACCTTC
TRBV6-5	TRBD1	TRBJ1-6	CASSWTGLQSPLHF	TGTGCCAGCAGCTGGACAGGATTACAGTCACCCCTCCACTTT
TRBV25-1	NA	TRBJ1-6	CASSDTRVWNSPLHF	TGTGCCAGCAGTGATACAAGGGTCTGGAATTCACCCCTCCACTTT
TRBV7-8	NA	TRBJ1-3	CASSLDLAGNTIYF	TGTGCCAGCAGCTTAGATCTTGCTGGAAACACCATATATTTT
TRBV19	NA	TRBJ1-2	CASSTLKLGFDYGYTF	TGTGCCAGTAGTACTCTCAAGCTTGGATTTGACTATGGCTACACCTTC
TRBV4-1	NA	TRBJ2-7	CASSRERDIYEQYF	TGCGCCAGCAGCCGAGAGAGGGACATTTACGAGCAGTACTTC
TRBV2	NA	TRBJ1-5	CASSYREGYQPQHF	TGTGCCAGCAGTTACAGGGAGGGGTATCAGCCCCAGCATTTT
TRBV6-6	NA	TRBJ2-3	CASGPDTQYF	TGTGCCAGCGGGCCAGATACGCAGTATTTT
TRBV5-1	TRBD1	TRBJ1-1	CASSKDRGGTEAFF	TGCGCCAGCAGCAAAGACAGGGGTGGGACTGAAGCTTTCTTT
TRBV11-2	NA	TRBJ1-1	CASSLAYKNTEAFF	TGTGCCAGCAGCTTAGCTTACAAGAACACTGAAGCTTTCTTT
TRBV11-3	TRBD1	TRBJ2-7	CASSFRQGNYEQYF	TGTGCCAGCAGCTTCAGACAGGGGAATTACGAGCAGTACTTC
TRBV2	TRBD2	TRBJ2-3	CASSEGFIAGELTDTQYF	TGTGCCAGCAGTGAAGGTTTCATAGCGGGGGAACTAACAGATACGCAGTATTTT
TRBV10-3	NA	TRBJ2-1	CAIRGNPSYNEQFF	TGTGCCATCCGCGGGAACCCATCCTACAATGAGCAGTTCTTC
TRBV30	NA	TRBJ1-6	CAWSALGQRYSPLHF	TGTGCCTGGAGTGCCCTCGGACAGCGCTATTCACCCCTCCACTTT
TRBV11-2	TRBD2	TRBJ2-6	CASSFGRGVSGANVLTF	TGTGCCAGCAGCTTCGGGAGGGGGGTCTCTGGGGCCAACGTCCTGACTTTC
TRBV7-9	NA	TRBJ1-2	CASSSGGYGYTF	TGTGCCAGCAGCTCCGGGGGCTATGGCTACACCTTC
TRBV15	TRBD1	TRBJ2-1	CATSRKRGRSYNEQFF	TGTGCCACCAGCAGAAAGAGGGGGCGCTCCTACAATGAGCAGTTCTTC
TRBV7-2	NA	TRBJ1-1	CASSLAADSTEAFF	TGTGCCAGCAGCTTAGCCGCGGACAGTACTGAAGCTTTCTTT